This T cell receptor beta chain originates from a study of blood T cell repertoires in COVID-19. Study context: The origin of the acute and convalescent COVID-19 samples was the United States, Italy and Spain. Sample material is recorded as cDNA or gDNA derived from T cells, B-cell-depleted T cells, or PBMCs.

This clone was observed once. V lost 6 bases, J lost 10 bases, and 13 bases stayed unmatched. CDR1 is MDHEN and CDR2 is SYDVKM in the germline V gene. This CDR3 is 15 amino acids long. The authors' processing: Reference gene primer amplification in the assay estimated nucleated cell counts. Libraries were prepared by immunoSEQ multiplex PCR; TCRdb keeps only in-frame clonotypes and omits some of them. V and J calls and clone size follow that table, whereas D and trimming were derived from the DNA. The profile covers more than 200,000 clones, with about nine tenths appearing a single time and 5.5% to 7% taken by the ten largest.

Sequencing was done on a sample of peripheral blood. This rearrangement joins TRBV28 to TRBJ1-1; 11 nucleotides align to TRBD1. The sequence derives from a man aged 80 or over with acute or convalescent COVID-19. The CDR3 sequence is CASRGSWGQGGGAFF. The CDR3 region has the DNA TGTGCCAGCAGGGGTTCCTGGGGACAGGGGGGAGGAGCTTTCTTT.